The next 25 T cell receptor beta chains were all read from a single sample in a study of a mutant IDH1 vaccine in newly diagnosed glioma. The time point denotes: week 11, during vaccination. The investigators gave 300 ug of mutant IDH1 20-mer peptide in each vaccine dose, together with topical imiquimod. Clones were sequenced by immunoSEQ multiplex PCR, and TCRdb holds only the in-frame ones, with some missing. In the table there are approximately 110,000 clones, under 90% of which are singletons. These receptors' antigens are unknown. This sample comprised PBMCs, obtained from a glioma patient whose treatment included an IDH1 peptide vaccine. Every receptor here comes from a woman between 50 and 59 years old with glioma.

The rearrangement uses TRBV7-9 and TRBJ1-4; possibly TRBD1 for D (6 bases). Trimming pared 0 bases from V and 6 bases from J, leaving 11 bases between. CDR1 and CDR2 (germline): SEHNR, FQNEAQ (reference sequence). The CDR3 extends over 15 amino acids. The CDR3 protein is CASSLARDTDEKLFF. For the CDR3, the DNA is TGTGCCAGCAGCTTAGCCCGGGACACGGATGAAAAACTGTTTTTT.

The rearrangement links TRBV14 to TRBJ2-7; possibly TRBD1 or TRBD2 for D (6 bases each). The CDR3 sequence is 14 residues long. Germline V gene sequence: CDR1 SGHDN, CDR2 FVKESK. V lost 0 bases to trimming and J lost 6 bases, with 12 bases between them. CDR3 coding DNA: TGTGCCAGCAGCCAAGATTTCGGGGGCGGCGAGCAGTACTTC. Translating it yields CASSQDFGGGEQYF. Variable domain in full (rest from reference TRBV14 and TRBJ2-7): EAGVTQFPSHSVIEKGQTVTLRCDPISGHDNLYWYRRVMGKEIKFLLHFVKESKQDESGMPNNRFLAERTGGTYSTLKVQPAELEDSGVYFCASSQDFGGGEQYFGPGTRLTVT.

The chain links TRBV5-1 to TRBJ1-1, with 7 bases fitting TRBD1. The V gene end was trimmed by 5 bases and the J gene end by 2 bases; junction bases not matched to a gene: 12. Germline CDR1 SGHRS, CDR2 YFSETQ. This CDR3 is 16 amino acids long. CDR3: CASSFDPQGENTEAFF. In DNA form, the CDR3 reads TGCGCCAGCAGTTTCGACCCCCAGGGGGAAAACACTGAAGCTTTCTTT. Filled out from reference TRBV5-1 and TRBJ1-1, the complete variable domain reads KAGVTQTPRYLIKTRGQQVTLSCSPISGHRSVSWYQQTPGQGLQFLFEYFSETQRNKGNFPGRFSGRQFSNSRSEMNVSTLELGDSALYLCASSFDPQGENTEAFFGQGTRLTVV.

This clone was detected only once. This chain uses TRBV29-1 with TRBJ2-3, with 9 bases that match TRBD2. The CDR3 is made up of 12 amino acids. J lost 4 bases, V lost 8 bases, and 4 bases had no gene match. Germline CDR1 reads SQVTM; CDR2 reads ANQGSEA. This CDR3 reads CSLLAGPDTQYF. The DNA for the CDR3 is TGCAGCTTGCTAGCGGGACCAGATACGCAGTATTTT.

The table lists this clone with a few counts. The V and J genes are TRBV5-1 and TRBJ1-1; 9 bases match TRBD1. Germline V lookup: CDR1 SGHRS, CDR2 YFSETQ. This CDR3 has 14 amino acids. Trimming at V came to 4 bases and at J to 1 base, leaving 2 bases not matched to a gene. Here the CDR3 reads CASSGQGTNTEAFF. Written as DNA, the CDR3 is TGCGCCAGCAGCGGACAGGGGACGAACACTGAAGCTTTCTTT. The full variable domain, rest sourced from reference TRBV5-1 and TRBJ1-1, is KAGVTQTPRYLIKTRGQQVTLSCSPISGHRSVSWYQQTPGQGLQFLFEYFSETQRNKGNFPGRFSGRQFSNSRSEMNVSTLELGDSALYLCASSGQGTNTEAFFGQGTRLTVV.

This clone was recorded only once. The chain uses TRBV9 and TRBJ1-2; D possibly corresponds to TRBD1 (6 bases). Germline assignment: CDR1 SGDLS and CDR2 YYNGEE. V lost 0 bases and J lost 3, with 18 bases in between. The CDR3 totals 17 residues. The CDR3 coding sequence is TGTGCCAGCAGCGTAGGGTTCAGGGGAGGAAACGACTATGGCTACACCTTC. This codes for CASSVGFRGGNDYGYTF.

The chain recombines TRBV28 with TRBJ2-7; 15 bases are shared with TRBD2. Germline V gene lookup returns CDR1 MDHEN and CDR2 SYDVKM. This CDR3 has 18 amino acids. V trimming: 5 bases; J trimming: 0 bases; junction bases outside the gene matches: 8. The CDR3: CASSRGLAGGSSSYEQYF. CDR3 nucleotides: TGTGCCAGCAGTCGGGGACTAGCGGGAGGCTCCAGCTCCTACGAGCAGTACTTC.

The table lists this clone with a count of one. Here the CDR3 reads CASSLSAQQPQHF. Here the CDR3 DNA reads TGTGCCAGCAGCTTATCTGCCCAACAGCCCCAGCATTTT. The V gene is TRBV11-2, the J gene TRBJ1-5; no reliable D call. The germline V and J ends were trimmed by 2 bases and 7 bases, with 9 bases remaining between them. This CDR3 spans 13 amino acids. Per germline, CDR1 SGHAT and CDR2 FQNNGV.

The sample holds one count of this clone. This chain joins TRBV5-1 and TRBJ2-5; D not resolved. Germline V gene lookup returns CDR1 SGHRS and CDR2 YFSETQ. With 4 bases removed from V and 1 base from J, the gap between germline ends came to 2 bases. The CDR3 runs to 11 residues. In DNA, the CDR3 is TGCGCCAGCAGCGCCCAAGAGACCCAGTACTTC. Translated: CASSAQETQYF.

The chain carries TRBV28 and TRBJ2-1; TRBD2 aligns across 10 bases. The CDR3 is 16 amino acids. The germline V gene encodes CDR1 MDHEN and CDR2 SYDVKM. With 6 bases clipped from V and 4 bases from J, the junction kept 9 bases outside the gene matches. Here the CDR3 reads CASRTAGTSEYNEQFF. The CDR3 bases are TGTGCCAGCAGAACCGCCGGGACTAGCGAATACAATGAGCAGTTCTTC.

The V gene is TRBV6-1, the J gene TRBJ2-7; D perhaps matches TRBD2 (6 bases). The germline V gene encodes CDR1 MNHNS and CDR2 SASEGT. This CDR3 comprises 15 residues. V was trimmed by 6 bases and J by 3 bases, leaving 18 bases between them. The CDR3 protein is CASSRLRDSHYEQYF. The CDR3 coding sequence is TGTGCCAGCAGCCGACTCCGGGACTCTCACTACGAGCAGTACTTC.

This clone showed up just once. This chain joins TRBV5-1 and TRBJ2-2; D uncertain. The V end was cut by 3 bases, the J end by 8 bases, with 8 bases between. This CDR3 region has 12 residues. The germline V gene encodes CDR1 SGHRS and CDR2 YFSETQ. The CDR3, as DNA: TGCGCCAGCAGCTGGGGAAATGGGGAGCTGTTTTTT. Translation gives CASSWGNGELFF.

This chain links TRBV9 with TRBJ2-5; TRBD2 matches 9 bases. Trimming at V came to 4 bases and at J to 5 bases, leaving 12 bases not matched to a gene. This CDR3 has 16 amino acids. Looked up from germline, CDR1 is SGDLS and CDR2 is YYNGEE. The CDR3 is CASSPSGTSSQETQYF. In DNA form, the CDR3 reads TGTGCCAGCAGCCCCTCCGGGACTAGCAGCCAGGAGACCCAGTACTTC.

This clone was detected only once. The gene calls are TRBV6-5 and TRBJ1-2; a possible D gene is TRBD1 (5 bases). From germline, CDR1 is MNHEY and CDR2 SVGAGI. V was cut by 0 bases and J by 1 base, with 6 bases left in between. This CDR3 contains 14 residues. CDR3 bases: TGTGCCAGCAGTTACTCGGGGGTTAACTATGGCTACACCTTC. Encoded protein: CASSYSGVNYGYTF.

The CDR3 reads CASSEFRGLQPQHF. The CDR3 DNA reads TGTGCCAGCAGTGAGTTCAGGGGGCTTCAGCCCCAGCATTTT. The V gene is TRBV6-4, the J gene TRBJ1-5; TRBD1 matches 8 bases. CDR3 length: 14 amino acids. The V and J ends lost 3 bases and 6 bases, in that order; junction bases with no gene match: 4. Per the germline V gene, CDR1 is MRHNA and CDR2 is SNTAGT.

This clone was seen just once. This rearrangement joins TRBV28 to TRBJ2-1, with TRBD2 identical over 7 bases. Germline CDR1 reads MDHEN; CDR2 reads SYDVKM. This CDR3 region has 16 residues. After removal of 7 bases from V and 0 bases from J, the junction contained 9 bases not matched to a gene. CDR3 nucleotide sequence: TGTGCCAGCAAAGGGCGGGAGTCTAGCTCCTACAATGAGCAGTTCTTC. Encoded protein: CASKGRESSSYNEQFF.

This chain uses TRBV11-2 with TRBJ2-4; 7 bases agree with TRBD1. The CDR3 length is 15 residues. J gave up 9 bases and V 5 bases, and 13 bases lay outside the gene matches. Germline CDR1 SGHAT, CDR2 FQNNGV. The CDR3 region has the DNA TGTGCCAGCAGCCTAACCCGACAGGGTAGGGGCATTCAGTACTTC. Amino acids: CASSLTRQGRGIQYF. Full variable domain (remainder filled in from reference TRBV11-2 and TRBJ2-4): EAGVAQSPRYKIIEKRQSVAFWCNPISGHATLYWYQQILGQGPKLLIQFQNNGVVDDSQLPKDRFSAERLKGVDSTLKIQPAKLEDSAVYLCASSLTRQGRGIQYFGAGTRLSVL.

This rearrangement joins TRBV5-4 to TRBJ1-1; D gene ambiguous. The germline gives CDR1 SGHNT, CDR2 YYREEE (reference sequence). The length of the CDR3 is 16 residues. Trimming shortened V by 1 base and J by 2 bases, and 15 bases separated the two germline ends. The CDR3, as DNA: TGTGCCAGCAGCTTGAAGGGCGGGCGAGTCAACACTGAAGCTTTCTTT. It specifies CASSLKGGRVNTEAFF. Full variable domain (rest looked up from reference TRBV5-4 and TRBJ1-1): ETGVTQSPTHLIKTRGQQVTLRCSSQSGHNTVSWYQQALGQGPQFIFQYYREEENGRGNFPPRFSGLQFPNYSSELNVNALELDDSALYLCASSLKGGRVNTEAFFGQGTRLTVV.

The rearrangement joins TRBV9 to TRBJ1-5; no reliable D call. V lost 4 bases and J lost 0, with 11 bases in between. Germline CDR1 is SGDLS and CDR2 is YYNGEE. This CDR3 is 15 amino acids long. The CDR3 DNA follows: TGTGCCAGCAGCAAGGGTAGGGATAGCAATCAGCCCCAGCATTTT. It is translated as CASSKGRDSNQPQHF.

This clone came up a few times. The chain has TRBV18 and TRBJ2-3; D unresolved. V was clipped by 5 bases and J by 2 bases, with 8 bases between them. The CDR3 has 13 residues. Germline assignment: CDR1 KGHSH and CDR2 LQKENI. In DNA, the CDR3 is TGTGCCAGCTCATTGCCCGCCACAGATACGCAGTATTTT. Translated, it gives CASSLPATDTQYF.

This clone was seen only a few times. Other DNA sequences of this sample code for an identical CDR3. The rearrangement links TRBV5-1 to TRBJ2-2; TRBD2 might be the D (5 bases). Germline CDR1 is SGHRS and CDR2 is YFSETQ. The V and J ends lost 2 bases and 0 bases respectively, with 11 bases between them. The CDR3 runs to 16 residues. The CDR3: CASSLGGSSNTGELFF. CDR3 nucleotide sequence: TGCGCCAGCAGCTTAGGAGGAAGCTCGAACACCGGGGAGCTGTTTTTT.

The J gene is TRBJ2-6, the V gene TRBV1; TRBD1 reflects the table's D call only, with no check against the DNA. TRBV1 is a known pseudogene. This CDR3 has 20 amino acids. The chain's CDR3 is CTSSQTDRGLRSSGANVLTF. The CDR3 coding sequence is TGCACCAGCAGCCAGACGGACAGGGGGCTACGATCTTCTGGGGCCAACGTCCTGACTTTC.

This CDR3 reads CASSALLAGGTDTQYF. The CDR3 coding sequence is TGTGCCAGCAGCGCCCTACTGGCGGGAGGCACAGATACGCAGTATTTT. The J gene is TRBJ2-3, the V gene TRBV9; 7 bases are shared with TRBD2. The CDR3 has 16 amino acids. Germline V gene sequence: CDR1 SGDLS, CDR2 YYNGEE. J lost 1 base, V lost 3 bases, and 8 bases had no gene match.

V gene TRBV27 combines with J gene TRBJ2-7; D assignment may be TRBD1 or TRBD2 (5 bases each). CDR1 is MNHEY, CDR2 SMNVEV, per germline (reference sequence). CDR3 size: 15 residues. Trimming pared 4 bases from V and 0 bases from J, leaving 13 bases between. The CDR3 protein is CASSYRDGLSYEQYF. The DNA for the CDR3 is TGTGCCAGCAGTTACCGGGACGGCCTCTCCTACGAGCAGTACTTC.

This clone was seen a handful of times. The V and J genes are TRBV19 and TRBJ1-5, with 7 bases fitting TRBD1. The CDR3 is 14 residues long. V shed 7 bases, J shed 1 base, and the junction held 4 bases outside the gene matches. CDR1 is LNHDA and CDR2 is SQIVND in the germline V gene (reference sequence). The CDR3 sequence is CASTRGGSNQPQHF. The CDR3 DNA is TGTGCCAGTACCAGGGGGGGAAGCAATCAGCCCCAGCATTTT.